The 9 T cell receptor beta chains below come from one sample, sequenced in a study of cytomegalovirus exposure and HLA in healthy donors. PCR amplification relied on 60 Vbeta primers (plus 13 Jbeta primers). Here immunoSEQ multiplex PCR was the method, and the copy in TCRdb shows in-frame clones only, minus some. This table holds roughly 220,000 clones. The sample taken for sequencing was PBMCs. The receptors here all came from a girl aged 2 to 10 in good health and CMV-seropositive.

The chain couples TRBV6-5 to TRBJ2-1; the D is unclear. The CDR3 loop spans 13 amino acids. The germline V gene has CDR1 MNHEY and CDR2 SVGAGI. V was clipped by 2 bases and J by 8 bases, with 10 bases between them. The CDR3 spells CASSYTYGYEQFF. The CDR3 coding sequence is TGTGCCAGCAGTTACACGTACGGGTATGAGCAGTTCTTC.

The rearrangement uses TRBV25-1 and TRBJ2-1; unclear D gene. This CDR3 region has 12 residues. The V end was cut by 5 bases, the J end by 7 bases, with 9 bases between. Germline CDR1 is MGHDK and CDR2 is SYGVNS. Here the CDR3 DNA reads TGTGCCAGCAGTCCAAAGAGGAATGAGCAGTTCTTC. Translation: CASSPKRNEQFF. The full variable domain, completed using reference TRBV25-1 and TRBJ2-1, is EADIYQTPRYLVIGTGKKITLECSQTMGHDKMYWYQQDPGMELHLIHYSYGVNSTEKGDLSSESTVSRIRTEHFPLTLESARPSHTSQYLCASSPKRNEQFFGPGTRLTVL.

This chain links TRBV18 with TRBJ1-3; D gene unclear. Germline lookup yields CDR1 KGHSH and CDR2 LQKENI. V lost 3 bases and J lost 0, with 6 bases in between. The CDR3 loop spans 14 amino acids. The CDR3 reads CASSPGTSGNTIYF. In DNA form, the CDR3 reads TGTGCCAGCTCACCGGGCACCTCTGGAAACACCATATATTTT.

As DNA, the CDR3 is TGTGCCAGCAGCTTGGGTGGGACAGGGGAATATGGCTACACCTTC. Translation: CASSLGGTGEYGYTF. This sequence joins TRBV5-6 and TRBJ1-2, with 10 positions matching TRBD1. V shed 0 bases and J 5 bases; nucleotides not matched to a gene: 4. Per germline, CDR1 SGHDT and CDR2 YYEEEE. The length of the CDR3 is 15 residues.

The chain recombines TRBV9 with TRBJ2-1, with D possibly being TRBD2 (6 bases). With 4 bases removed from V and 4 bases from J, the gap between germline ends came to 12 bases. Germline CDR1 reads SGDLS; CDR2 reads YYNGEE. This CDR3 is 14 amino acids long. The CDR3 reads CASSPRSGYNEQFF. DNA of the CDR3: TGTGCCAGCAGCCCCAGAAGCGGGTACAATGAGCAGTTCTTC.

The chain has TRBV7-3 and TRBJ1-6, with a weak D call TRBD1 (5 bases). With 3 bases removed from V and 7 bases from J, the gap between germline ends came to 13 bases. CDR1 and CDR2 (germline): SGHTA, FQGTGA. This CDR3 region has 15 residues. The chain's CDR3 is CASSLGGYLNSPLHF. The CDR3 bases are TGTGCCAGCAGCTTGGGGGGATATTTGAATTCACCCCTCCACTTT.

V usage is TRBV6-5 and J usage is TRBJ2-5, with a tentative D call TRBD2 (5 bases). This CDR3 is built from 15 residues. Germline-derived CDR1 and CDR2 are MNHEY and SVGAGI. Trimming pared 1 base from V and 1 base from J, leaving 10 bases between. This CDR3 is CASSYFERSQETQYF. The CDR3 DNA reads TGTGCCAGCAGTTACTTCGAGCGGTCCCAAGAGACCCAGTACTTC.

The chain has TRBV27 and TRBJ2-3; 7 bases fit TRBD2. Trimming removed 5 bases from V and 0 bases from J; junction bases left unmatched: 17. Germline loops: CDR1 MNHEY, CDR2 SMNVEV (reference sequence). The CDR3 runs to 19 residues. CDR3 DNA sequence: TGTGCCAGCAGTCATGGATGGCTAGCGGACCGATATAGCACAGATACGCAGTATTTT. It specifies CASSHGWLADRYSTDTQYF.

The chain employs TRBV19 and TRBJ1-1, with TRBD1 as a possible D gene (5 bases). Germline-derived CDR1 and CDR2 are LNHDA and SQIVND (reference sequence). CDR3 size: 12 residues. V was shortened by 4 bases and J by 11 bases, with 14 bases between the two germline ends. Here the CDR3 reads CASSNVPGVAFF. For the CDR3, the DNA is TGTGCCAGTAGTAACGTCCCGGGGGTGGCTTTCTTT.